This TCR beta chain was identified in a study of cytomegalovirus exposure and HLA in healthy donors. Study conclusions and caveats: Looking again later, the authors saw that most CMV-associated TCR beta chains seemed HLA-restricted. Prior analysis indicated that the majority of TCR beta V segments exhibited productivity approximately 87% or approximately 30% of the time.

Both 60 Vbeta primers and 13 Jbeta primers went into the PCR. Authors' processing steps: Roughly 83 million unique TCR beta chains, roughly 11 million of them shared, were counted by a later analysis. The protocol was immunoSEQ multiplex PCR, while the TCRdb copy is restricted to in-frame clones and leaves out a portion. V and J calls and clone size are copied from that table; D and trimming were computed from the DNA. The sample holds fewer than 150,000 clones, about four fifths seen once. In this sample, this clone turned up a few times. The antigen remains unidentified. Sequenced sample: PBMCs. The clonotype originates from a male donor in good health and CMV-seronegative.

The CDR3, as DNA: TGTGCCAGCACACGACAGGGAAATGGAAACACCATATATTTT. Its translation is CASTRQGNGNTIYF. V gene TRBV9 combines with J gene TRBJ1-3; 7 bases align to TRBD1. The CDR3 consists of 14 residues. Unmatched junction bases numbered 6, after V lost 6 bases and J lost 3 bases. In germline, CDR1 is SGDLS, CDR2 YYNGEE.